What follows are 5 T cell receptor beta chains derived from one specimen sequenced in a study of blood T cell repertoires in COVID-19. Profiled with immunoSEQ multiplex PCR; TCRdb holds only in-frame clones, not every one. Of hundreds of thousands of clones listed, about four fifths are singletons. The sequencing sample was made of peripheral blood. The source is a woman older than 75 with acute or convalescent COVID-19.

The chain joins TRBV5-1 to TRBJ1-6; the match to TRBD1 covers 7 bases. Germline V gene data show CDR1 as SGHRS and CDR2 as YFSETQ. This CDR3 is built from 15 residues. Trimming at V came to 2 bases and at J to 5 bases, leaving 4 bases not matched to a gene. CDR3 sequence: CASSFRTGDNSPLHF. The CDR3 DNA follows: TGCGCCAGCAGCTTCCGGACAGGCGATAATTCACCCCTCCACTTT.

This chain connects TRBV5-1 to TRBJ2-7; D is unclear. CDR3 length: 12 residues. Germline V gives CDR1 SGHRS, CDR2 YFSETQ. Trimming removed 0 bases from V and 2 bases from J, with 3 bases in between. The CDR3 here is CASSLDTYEQYF. The CDR3, as DNA: TGCGCCAGCAGCTTGGATACCTACGAGCAGTACTTC.

This clone occurred a few times. This chain joins TRBV11-2 and TRBJ2-7; TRBD1 is a possible D gene (5 bases). The ends were cut back, 1 base at V and 3 bases at J, with 7 bases in the middle. Germline V gives CDR1 SGHAT, CDR2 FQNNGV. This CDR3 region has 13 residues. CDR3 residues: CASSLVRDYEQYF. DNA of the CDR3: TGTGCCAGCAGCTTAGTCAGGGACTACGAGCAGTACTTC.

The rearrangement links TRBV3-1 (or the pseudogene TRBV3-2) to TRBJ1-1, with a possible D match to TRBD1 (5 bases). Germline loops: CDR1 LGHDT, CDR2 YNNKEL (reference sequence). V gave up 3 bases and J gave up 2 bases, with 10 bases separating them. The CDR3 has 14 residues. The CDR3 nucleotides read TGTGCCAGCAGCCAGGGGCCTTTTAACACTGAAGCTTTCTTT. Its translation is CASSQGPFNTEAFF.

The chain joins TRBV15 to TRBJ1-5; 7 bases align to TRBD1. Germline CDR1 is LNHNV and CDR2 is YYDKDF (reference sequence). Losses at the gene ends were 0 bases for V and 5 bases for J; bases not matched to a gene: 4. The length of the CDR3 is 15 residues. The CDR3 sequence is CATSRDLTGYQPQHF. The DNA for the CDR3 is TGTGCCACCAGCAGAGATCTGACAGGGTATCAGCCCCAGCATTTT.